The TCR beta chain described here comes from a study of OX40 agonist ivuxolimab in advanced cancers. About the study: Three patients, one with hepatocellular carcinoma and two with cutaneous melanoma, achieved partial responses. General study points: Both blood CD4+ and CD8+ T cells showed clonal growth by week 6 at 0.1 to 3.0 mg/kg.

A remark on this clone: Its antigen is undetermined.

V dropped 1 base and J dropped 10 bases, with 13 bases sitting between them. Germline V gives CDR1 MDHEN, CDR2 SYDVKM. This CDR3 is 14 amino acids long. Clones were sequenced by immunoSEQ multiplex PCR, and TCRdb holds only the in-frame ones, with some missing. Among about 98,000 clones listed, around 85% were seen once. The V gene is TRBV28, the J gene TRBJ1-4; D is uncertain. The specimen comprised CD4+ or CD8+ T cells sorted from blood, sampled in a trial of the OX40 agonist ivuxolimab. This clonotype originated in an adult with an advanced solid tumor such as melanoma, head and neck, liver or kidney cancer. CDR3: CASSLSGAHGKLFF. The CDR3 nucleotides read TGTGCCAGCAGTTTATCAGGAGCCCATGGAAAACTGTTTTTT.